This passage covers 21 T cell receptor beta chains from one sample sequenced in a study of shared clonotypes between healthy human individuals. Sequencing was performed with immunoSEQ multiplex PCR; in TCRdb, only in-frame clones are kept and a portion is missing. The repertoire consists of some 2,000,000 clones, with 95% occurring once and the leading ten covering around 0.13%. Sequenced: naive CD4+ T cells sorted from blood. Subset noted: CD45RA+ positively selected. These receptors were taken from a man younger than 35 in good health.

Here the CDR3 DNA reads TGTGCCAGCAGGGAAAGGGAGGGACTAAGGTACCAAGAGACCCAGTACTTC. It translates to CASREREGLRYQETQYF. This chain uses TRBV27 with TRBJ2-5; 7 nucleotides line up with TRBD2. The J segment lost 0 bases and the V segment lost 6 bases, leaving 13 bases of the junction unmatched. The CDR3 is 17 residues long. Germline V gives CDR1 MNHEY, CDR2 SMNVEV (reference sequence).

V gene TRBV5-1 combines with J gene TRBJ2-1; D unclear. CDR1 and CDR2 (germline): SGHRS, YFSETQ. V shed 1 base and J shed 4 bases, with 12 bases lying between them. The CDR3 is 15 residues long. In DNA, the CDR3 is TGCGCCAGCAGCTTGAGTCTAGGACCTTACAATGAGCAGTTCTTC. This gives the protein CASSLSLGPYNEQFF.

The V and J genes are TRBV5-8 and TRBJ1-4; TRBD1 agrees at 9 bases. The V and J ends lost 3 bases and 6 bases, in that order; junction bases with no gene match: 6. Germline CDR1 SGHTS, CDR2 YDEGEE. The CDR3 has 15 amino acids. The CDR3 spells CASSSWTGEDEKLFF. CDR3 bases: TGTGCCAGCAGCTCCTGGACAGGGGAGGATGAAAAACTGTTTTTT.

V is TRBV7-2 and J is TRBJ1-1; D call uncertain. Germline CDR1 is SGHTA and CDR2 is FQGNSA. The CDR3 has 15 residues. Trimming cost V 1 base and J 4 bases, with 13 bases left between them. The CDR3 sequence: CASSLGPGKGTEAFF. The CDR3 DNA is TGTGCCAGCAGCTTAGGCCCGGGTAAAGGCACTGAAGCTTTCTTT. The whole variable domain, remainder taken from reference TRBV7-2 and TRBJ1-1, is GAGVSQSPSNKVTEKGKDVELRCDPISGHTALYWYRQSLGQGLEFLIYFQGNSAPDKSGLPSDRFSAERTGGSVSTLTIQRTQQEDSAVYLCASSLGPGKGTEAFFGQGTRLTVV.

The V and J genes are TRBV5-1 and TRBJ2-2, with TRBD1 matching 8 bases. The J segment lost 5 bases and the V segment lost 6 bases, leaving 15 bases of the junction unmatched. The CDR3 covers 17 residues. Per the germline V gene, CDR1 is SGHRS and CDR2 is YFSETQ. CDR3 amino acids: CASNGEEDRVKTGELFF. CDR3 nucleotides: TGCGCCAGCAACGGTGAGGAGGACAGGGTAAAAACCGGGGAGCTGTTTTTT.

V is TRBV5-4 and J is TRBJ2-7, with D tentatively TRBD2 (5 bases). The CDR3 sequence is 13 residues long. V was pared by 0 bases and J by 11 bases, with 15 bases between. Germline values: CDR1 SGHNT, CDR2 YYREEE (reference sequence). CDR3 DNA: TGTGCCAGCAGCTTGGACTTGGGGAGTCAGGAGTACTTC. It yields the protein CASSLDLGSQEYF.

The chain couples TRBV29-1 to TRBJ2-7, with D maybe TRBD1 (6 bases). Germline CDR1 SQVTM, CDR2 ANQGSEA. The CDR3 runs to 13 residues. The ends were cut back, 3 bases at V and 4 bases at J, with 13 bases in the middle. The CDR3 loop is CSVETLRGYEQYF. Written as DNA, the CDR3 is TGCAGCGTTGAGACCCTCAGGGGTTACGAGCAGTACTTC.

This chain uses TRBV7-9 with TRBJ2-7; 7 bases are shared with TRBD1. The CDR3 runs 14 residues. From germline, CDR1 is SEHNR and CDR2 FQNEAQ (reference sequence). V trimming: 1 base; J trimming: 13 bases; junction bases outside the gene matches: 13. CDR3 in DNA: TGTGCCAGCAGCTTAGTATCCGGTGGGCAGGGGGACTACTTC. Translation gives CASSLVSGGQGDYF.

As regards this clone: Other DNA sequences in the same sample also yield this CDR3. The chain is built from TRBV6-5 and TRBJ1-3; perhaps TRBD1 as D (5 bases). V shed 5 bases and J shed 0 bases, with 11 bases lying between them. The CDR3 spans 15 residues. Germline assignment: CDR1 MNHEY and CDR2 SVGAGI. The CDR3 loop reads CASSRGADSGNTIYF. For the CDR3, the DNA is TGTGCCAGCAGTAGAGGGGCGGACTCTGGAAACACCATATATTTT.

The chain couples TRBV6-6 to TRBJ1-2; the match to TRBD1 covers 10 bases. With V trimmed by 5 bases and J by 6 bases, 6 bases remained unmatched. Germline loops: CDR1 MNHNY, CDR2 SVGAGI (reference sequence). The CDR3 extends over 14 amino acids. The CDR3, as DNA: TGTGCCAGCAGTCGCGGACAGGGGGTACATGGCTACACCTTC. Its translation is CASSRGQGVHGYTF.

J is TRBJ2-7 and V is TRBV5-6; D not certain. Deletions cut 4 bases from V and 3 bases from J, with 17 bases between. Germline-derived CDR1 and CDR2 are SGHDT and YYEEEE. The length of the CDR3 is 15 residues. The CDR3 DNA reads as TGTGCCAGCAGCCGGTGGGGTACGGTGAACTACGAGCAGTACTTC. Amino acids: CASSRWGTVNYEQYF.

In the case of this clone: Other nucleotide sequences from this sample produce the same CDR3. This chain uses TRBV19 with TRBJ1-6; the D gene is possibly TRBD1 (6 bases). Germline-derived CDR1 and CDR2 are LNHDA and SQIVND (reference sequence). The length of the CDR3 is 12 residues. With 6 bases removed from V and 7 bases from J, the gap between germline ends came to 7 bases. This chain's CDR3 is CASRTGNSPLHF. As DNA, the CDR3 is TGTGCCAGTAGGACAGGAAATTCACCCCTCCACTTT.

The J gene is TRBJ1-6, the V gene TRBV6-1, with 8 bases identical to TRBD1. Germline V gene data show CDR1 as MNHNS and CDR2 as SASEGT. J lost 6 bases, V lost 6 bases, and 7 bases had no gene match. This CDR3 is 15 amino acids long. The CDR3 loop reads CASSYRTGSNSPLHF. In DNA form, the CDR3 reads TGTGCCAGCAGCTACAGGACAGGGAGTAATTCACCCCTCCACTTT.

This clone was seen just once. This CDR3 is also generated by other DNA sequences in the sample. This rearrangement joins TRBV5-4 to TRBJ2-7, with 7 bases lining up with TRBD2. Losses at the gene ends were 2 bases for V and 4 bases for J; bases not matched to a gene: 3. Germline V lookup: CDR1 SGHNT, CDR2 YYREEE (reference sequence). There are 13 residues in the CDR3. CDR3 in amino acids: CASSLSGGYEQYF. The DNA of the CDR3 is TGTGCCAGCAGCTTATCGGGGGGTTACGAGCAGTACTTC.

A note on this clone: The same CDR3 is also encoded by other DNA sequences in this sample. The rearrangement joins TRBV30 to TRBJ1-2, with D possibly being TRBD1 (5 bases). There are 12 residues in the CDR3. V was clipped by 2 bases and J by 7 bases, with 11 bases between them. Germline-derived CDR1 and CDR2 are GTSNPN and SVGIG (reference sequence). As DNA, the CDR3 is TGTGCCTGGAGTATCCAGGGAGTTGGCTACACCTTC. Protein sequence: CAWSIQGVGYTF. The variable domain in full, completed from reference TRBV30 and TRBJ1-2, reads SQTIHQWPATLVQPVGSPLSLECTVEGTSNPNLYWYRQAAGRGLQLLFYSVGIGQISSEVPQNLSASRPQDRQFILSSKKLLLSDSGFYLCAWSIQGVGYTFGSGTRLTVV.

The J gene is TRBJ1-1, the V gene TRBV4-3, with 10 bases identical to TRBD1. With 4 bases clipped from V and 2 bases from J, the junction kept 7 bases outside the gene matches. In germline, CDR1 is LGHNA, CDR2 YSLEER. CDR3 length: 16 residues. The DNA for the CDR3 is TGCGCCAGCAGCCGGACAGGGGGTTGGTATAACACTGAAGCTTTCTTT. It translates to CASSRTGGWYNTEAFF.

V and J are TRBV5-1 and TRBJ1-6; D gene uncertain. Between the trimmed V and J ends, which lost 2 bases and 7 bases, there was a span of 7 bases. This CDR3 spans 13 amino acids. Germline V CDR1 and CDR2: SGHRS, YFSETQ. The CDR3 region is CASSFQENSPLHF. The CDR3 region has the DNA TGCGCCAGCAGCTTCCAAGAGAATTCACCCCTCCACTTT.

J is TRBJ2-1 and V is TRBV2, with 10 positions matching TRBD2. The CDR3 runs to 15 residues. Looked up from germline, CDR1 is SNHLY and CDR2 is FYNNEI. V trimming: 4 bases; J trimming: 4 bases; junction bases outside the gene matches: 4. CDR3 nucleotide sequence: TGTGCCAGCAGTGCTAGCGGGAGTCCGTACAATGAGCAGTTCTTC. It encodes CASSASGSPYNEQFF.

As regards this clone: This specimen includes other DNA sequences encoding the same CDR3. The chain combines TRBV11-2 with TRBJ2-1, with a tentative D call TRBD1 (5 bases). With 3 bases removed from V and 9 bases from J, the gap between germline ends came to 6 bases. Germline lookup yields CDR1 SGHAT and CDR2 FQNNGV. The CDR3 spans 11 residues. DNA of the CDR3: TGTGCCAGCAGCTTCCAGGGTGAGCAGTTCTTC. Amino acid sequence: CASSFQGEQFF.

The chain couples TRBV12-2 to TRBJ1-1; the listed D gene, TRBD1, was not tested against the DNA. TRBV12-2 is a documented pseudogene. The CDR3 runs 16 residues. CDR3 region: CASRSRQGAACTEAFF. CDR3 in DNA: TGTGCAAGTCGCTCTCGACAGGGGGCCGCATGCACTGAAGCTTTCTTT.

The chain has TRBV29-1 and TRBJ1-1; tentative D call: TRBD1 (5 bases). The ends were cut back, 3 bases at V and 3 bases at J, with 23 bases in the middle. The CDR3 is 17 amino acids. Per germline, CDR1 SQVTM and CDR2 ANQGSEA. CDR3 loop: CSVEGQGLYIRDTEAFF. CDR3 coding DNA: TGCAGCGTTGAGGGGCAAGGGTTATATATTCGGGACACTGAAGCTTTCTTT.